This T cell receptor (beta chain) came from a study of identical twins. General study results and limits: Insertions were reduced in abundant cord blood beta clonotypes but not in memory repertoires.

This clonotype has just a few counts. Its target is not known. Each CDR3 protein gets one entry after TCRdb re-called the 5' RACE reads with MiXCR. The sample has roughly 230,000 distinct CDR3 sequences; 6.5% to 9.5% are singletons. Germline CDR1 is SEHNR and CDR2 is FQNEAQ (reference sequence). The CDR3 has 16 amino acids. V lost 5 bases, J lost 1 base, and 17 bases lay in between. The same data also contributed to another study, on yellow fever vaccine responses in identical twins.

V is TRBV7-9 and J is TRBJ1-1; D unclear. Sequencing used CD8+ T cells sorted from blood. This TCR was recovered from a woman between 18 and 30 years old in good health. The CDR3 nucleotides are TGTGCCAGCAGCCAGGAGTCACTACCCCCGAACACTGAAGCTTTCTTT. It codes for CASSQESLPPNTEAFF.